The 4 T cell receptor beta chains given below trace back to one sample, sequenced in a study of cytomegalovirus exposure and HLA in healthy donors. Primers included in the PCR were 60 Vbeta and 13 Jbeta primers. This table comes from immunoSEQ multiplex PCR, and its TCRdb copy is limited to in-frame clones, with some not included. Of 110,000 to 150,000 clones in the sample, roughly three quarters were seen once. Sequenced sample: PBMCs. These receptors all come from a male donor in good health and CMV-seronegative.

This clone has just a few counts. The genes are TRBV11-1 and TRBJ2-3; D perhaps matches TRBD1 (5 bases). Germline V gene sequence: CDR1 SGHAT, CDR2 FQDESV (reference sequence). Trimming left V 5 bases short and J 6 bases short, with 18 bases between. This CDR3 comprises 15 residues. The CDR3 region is CASSPGLGPRDTQYF. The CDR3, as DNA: TGTGCCAGCAGCCCCGGCTTGGGGCCAAGGGATACGCAGTATTTT. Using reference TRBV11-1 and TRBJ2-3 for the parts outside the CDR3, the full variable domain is EAEVAQSPRYKITEKSQAVAFWCDPISGHATLYWYRQILGQGPELLVQFQDESVVDDSQLPKDRFSAERLKGVDSTLKIQPAELGDSAMYLCASSPGLGPRDTQYFGPGTRLTVL.

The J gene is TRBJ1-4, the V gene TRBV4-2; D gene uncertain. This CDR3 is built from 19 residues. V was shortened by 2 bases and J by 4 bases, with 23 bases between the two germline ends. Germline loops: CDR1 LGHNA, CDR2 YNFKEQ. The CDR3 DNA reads TGTGCCAGCAGCCAACCGGGAGGGCGCCCTAAGGAGGGTAATGAAAAACTGTTTTTT. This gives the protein CASSQPGGRPKEGNEKLFF.

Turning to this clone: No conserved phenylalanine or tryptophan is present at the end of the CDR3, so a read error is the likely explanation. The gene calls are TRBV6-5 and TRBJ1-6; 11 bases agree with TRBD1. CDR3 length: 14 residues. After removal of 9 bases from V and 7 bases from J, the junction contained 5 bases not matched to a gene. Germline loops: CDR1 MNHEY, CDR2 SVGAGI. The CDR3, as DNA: TGTGCCAGTGGGACAGGGGGTCGGAATTCACCCCTCCACGTT. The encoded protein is CASGTGGRNSPLHV.

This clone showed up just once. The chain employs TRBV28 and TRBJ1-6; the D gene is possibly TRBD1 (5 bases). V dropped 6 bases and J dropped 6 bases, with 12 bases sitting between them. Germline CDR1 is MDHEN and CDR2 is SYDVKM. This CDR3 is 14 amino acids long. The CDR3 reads CASSPQAVNSPLHF. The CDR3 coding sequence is TGTGCCAGCAGCCCACAGGCCGTTAATTCACCCCTCCACTTT.